Following are 23 T cell receptor beta chains from one sample sequenced in a study of T cells in Graves' hyperthyroidism and ophthalmopathy. TCR beta CDR3 region amplification was performed from RNA transcripts. TCR CDR3 underwent first-round RT-PCR with the HTBI primer set. TCRdb reprocessed the multiplex PCR reads via MiXCR and lists one record per CDR3 protein. The data hold about 590,000 distinct CDR3 sequences, with over 12% observed a single time. Sequenced input: blood. The receptors here all came from a woman aged 18-35 years with Graves' ophthalmopathy.

Regarding this clonotype: A single base separates this from a much larger clone, so it may be a read error. The chain joins TRBV12-3 or TRBV12-4 to TRBJ2-5, with unresolved D. The germline V and J ends were trimmed by 1 base and 4 bases, with 10 bases remaining between them. This CDR3 region has 14 residues. The CDR3 DNA sequence: TGTGCCAGCAGTTTAGAGGGCAGCACAGAGACCCAGTACTTC. It codes for CASSLEGSTETQYF.

In this sample, this clonotype turned up a few times. V gene TRBV6-1 combines with J gene TRBJ2-1; unclear D gene. This CDR3 spans 16 amino acids. Trimming took 6 bases from V and 4 from J, leaving 19 bases between them. Per germline, CDR1 MNHNS and CDR2 SASEGT. CDR3 sequence reads: CASRHLDKGFYNEQFF. For the CDR3, the DNA is TGTGCCAGCAGGCATCTCGACAAGGGCTTTTACAATGAGCAGTTCTTC.

The CDR3 here is CSAPDVAYGYTF. The CDR3 DNA reads as TGCAGTGCGCCAGATGTCGCCTATGGCTACACCTTC. The chain couples TRBV20-1 to TRBJ1-2, with D uncertain. The V end lost 6 bases, the J end lost 4 bases, and 12 bases lay between the germline ends. The CDR3 covers 12 residues. Looked up from germline, CDR1 is DFQATT and CDR2 is SNEGSKA (reference sequence).

In its sample, this clonotype was seen once. The chain links TRBV5-1 to TRBJ2-7; TRBD1 matches at 12 bases. Germline V gene sequence: CDR1 SGHRS, CDR2 YFSETQ. This CDR3 comprises 19 residues. V shed 3 bases, J shed 2 bases, and the junction held 15 bases outside the gene matches. In nucleotides, the CDR3 is TGCGCCAGCAGCTCGGGGACAGGGGGCTCTAAGTTGGAGGCCTACGAGCAGTACTTC. Translating gives CASSSGTGGSKLEAYEQYF.

The V call is TRBV28, the J call TRBJ1-3; D is possibly TRBD1 (6 bases). The CDR3 extends over 13 amino acids. Deletions cut 5 bases from V and 8 bases from J, with 13 bases between. Germline CDR1 MDHEN, CDR2 SYDVKM. The CDR3 bases are TGTGCCAGCAGTGAAACCCAGGGGCACACCATATATTTT. The encoded protein is CASSETQGHTIYF.

This clonotype was seen repeatedly, ten times or more. The V and J genes are TRBV11-3 and TRBJ2-1; maybe TRBD1 (6 bases). V shed 0 bases and J shed 3 bases, with 12 bases lying between them. Germline V CDR1 and CDR2: SGHNT, YENEEA. The CDR3 loop spans 16 amino acids. CDR3: CASSLDATGIYNEQFF. In DNA form, the CDR3 reads TGTGCCAGCAGCTTAGATGCGACAGGTATCTACAATGAGCAGTTCTTC. The whole variable domain, remainder taken from reference TRBV11-3 and TRBJ2-1, is EAGVVQSPRYKIIEKKQPVAFWCNPISGHNTLYWYLQNLGQGPELLIRYENEEAVDDSQLPKDRFSAERLKGVDSTLKIQPAELGDSAVYLCASSLDATGIYNEQFFGPGTRLTVL.

At least ten counts were recorded for this clonotype. In DNA form, the CDR3 reads TGTGCCAGCAGTTTACGGCCGGGAGTTGAGCAGTTCTTC. Protein: CASSLRPGVEQFF. The V gene is TRBV12-3 or TRBV12-4, the J gene TRBJ2-1; possible D gene TRBD2, 6 bases. This CDR3 has 13 amino acids. The V end was cut by 2 bases, the J end by 9 bases, with 11 bases between.

This clonotype was seen ten or more times. This chain joins TRBV28 and TRBJ1-3, with D perhaps matching TRBD1 (6 bases). The V end was cut by 6 bases, the J end by 0 bases, with 6 bases between. CDR1 and CDR2 (germline): MDHEN, SYDVKM. The CDR3 has 13 amino acids. As DNA, the CDR3 is TGTGCCAGCAGGGGACACTCTGGAAACACCATATATTTT. It codes for CASRGHSGNTIYF.

V usage is TRBV20-1 and J usage is TRBJ1-5; TRBD1 agrees at 7 bases. The J segment lost 6 bases and the V segment lost 3 bases, leaving 11 bases of the junction unmatched. The CDR3 consists of 15 residues. The germline V gene encodes CDR1 DFQATT and CDR2 SNEGSKA (reference sequence). In DNA, the CDR3 is TGCAGTGCTAGGGAAGACAGGGCTTCTTTTCAGCCCCAGCATTTT. Translation gives CSAREDRASFQPQHF.

Ten or more counts support this clonotype. The chain employs TRBV2 and TRBJ2-5; D perhaps matches TRBD2 (5 bases). This CDR3 has 15 residues. Germline-derived CDR1 and CDR2 are SNHLY and FYNNEI. V lost 6 bases to trimming and J lost 2 bases, with 16 bases between them. CDR3 residues: CASSPLAAPQETQYF. The CDR3 DNA reads TGTGCCAGCAGCCCCCTAGCAGCGCCACAAGAGACCCAGTACTTC.

This clonotype was seen ten or more times. The chain joins TRBV6-2 or TRBV6-3 to TRBJ2-5; TRBD2 is a possible D gene (6 bases). The germline gives CDR1 MNHEY, CDR2 SVGEGT. The CDR3 is 15 residues long. V was clipped by 10 bases and J by 7 bases, with 25 bases between them. CDR3 DNA: TGTGCCACGAATGCCCTAAGGGTGGCGCGGGGGACCCAGTACTTC. Translation: CATNALRVARGTQYF.

A few counts support this clonotype. This chain joins TRBV18 and TRBJ2-5; 10 bases line up with TRBD2. The junction had 8 bases not matched to a gene; V was cut back by 2 bases and J by 5 bases. Germline assignment: CDR1 KGHSH and CDR2 LQKENI. This CDR3 is built from 16 residues. CDR3 nucleotides: TGTGCCAGCTCACCAGTGGCGACTAGCGGGTTGGAGACCCAGTACTTC. It translates to CASSPVATSGLETQYF. The variable domain in full, completed from reference TRBV18 and TRBJ2-5, reads NAGVMQNPRHLVRRRGQEARLRCSPMKGHSHVYWYRQLPEEGLKFMVYLQKENIIDESGMPKERFSAEFPKEGPSILRIQQVVRGDSAAYFCASSPVATSGLETQYFGPGTRLLVL.

The chain carries TRBV10-3 and TRBJ1-1, with 9 bases matching TRBD1. Trimming at V came to 0 bases and at J to 7 bases, leaving 6 bases not matched to a gene. The CDR3 length is 15 residues. Per germline, CDR1 ENHRY and CDR2 SYGVKD. The CDR3 reads CAISESGQGRSEAFF. In nucleotides, the CDR3 is TGTGCCATCAGTGAGTCAGGACAGGGGCGGAGTGAAGCTTTCTTT.

This clonotype was observed at least ten times. The V and J genes are TRBV2 and TRBJ2-7, with D maybe TRBD2 (5 bases). The CDR3 length is 14 residues. Germline V lookup: CDR1 SNHLY, CDR2 FYNNEI. Trimming pared 2 bases from V and 6 bases from J, leaving 14 bases between. CDR3 loop: CASSELPLASEQYF. CDR3 DNA: TGTGCCAGCAGTGAACTGCCCCTAGCTTCCGAGCAGTACTTC.

This clonotype was seen at least ten times. The chain uses TRBV6-2 or TRBV6-3 and TRBJ2-1; D call uncertain. Trimming left V 6 bases short and J 10 bases short, with 13 bases between. The CDR3 totals 12 residues. From germline, CDR1 is MNHEY and CDR2 SVGEGT. CDR3 sequence (DNA): TGTGCCAGCAGCCAAGGGATCTACGAGCAGTTCTTC. Its protein product is CASSQGIYEQFF.

The V and J genes are TRBV7-3 and TRBJ2-4; 7 nucleotides line up with TRBD2. Germline CDR1 SGHTA, CDR2 FQGTGA. This CDR3 is 14 amino acids long. V lost 3 bases and J lost 5; bases outside the gene matches: 4. This CDR3 reads CASSLGGSQNIQYF. For the CDR3, the DNA is TGTGCCAGCAGCTTGGGAGGGAGCCAAAACATTCAGTACTTC.

This clonotype was seen repeatedly, ten times or more. The chain is built from TRBV6-1 and TRBJ1-3; D is unresolved. The germline V and J ends were trimmed by 6 bases and 0 bases, with 15 bases remaining between them. From germline, CDR1 is MNHNS and CDR2 SASEGT. There are 16 residues in the CDR3. CDR3 nucleotide sequence: TGTGCCAGCAGACCCACGACGCATTCCTCTGGAAACACCATATATTTT. Translating it yields CASRPTTHSSGNTIYF.

This clonotype was detected many times. The chain combines TRBV28 with TRBJ2-4, with D perhaps matching TRBD1 or TRBD2 (5 bases each). The germline gives CDR1 MDHEN, CDR2 SYDVKM. V was trimmed by 3 bases and J by 5 bases, leaving 11 bases between them. The CDR3 covers 14 residues. As DNA, the CDR3 is TGTGCCAGCAGTTTGAGGGGCCGCGAAAACATTCAGTACTTC. Residues: CASSLRGRENIQYF.

This clonotype was picked up many times. The chain combines TRBV29-1 with TRBJ2-7, with TRBD1 matching 9 bases. The CDR3 consists of 13 residues. Germline CDR1 SQVTM, CDR2 ANQGSEA. Losses at the gene ends were 5 bases for V and 5 bases for J; bases not matched to a gene: 7. The CDR3 reads CSVPGQGWNEQYF. Here the CDR3 DNA reads TGCAGCGTTCCTGGACAGGGGTGGAACGAGCAGTACTTC.

This clonotype was recorded at least ten times. The chain couples TRBV7-8 to TRBJ2-5; 9 nucleotides match TRBD2. Germline loops: CDR1 SGHVS, CDR2 FQNEAQ. Trimming took 4 bases from V and 0 from J; bases not matched to a gene: 9. The CDR3 sequence is 17 residues long. The CDR3 loop is CASSSPLAGPYQETQYF. Here the CDR3 DNA reads TGTGCCAGCAGCTCACCACTAGCGGGTCCGTACCAAGAGACCCAGTACTTC.

The gene calls are TRBV28 and TRBJ2-3, with 11 nucleotides matching TRBD2. J gave up 1 base and V 5 bases, and 11 bases lay outside the gene matches. Germline V CDR1 and CDR2: MDHEN, SYDVKM. The CDR3 has 18 amino acids. CDR3 loop: CASSLVAGGPWGTDTQYF. As DNA, the CDR3 is TGTGCCAGCAGTCTCGTAGCGGGAGGGCCTTGGGGCACAGATACGCAGTATTTT.

J is TRBJ1-3 and V is TRBV15; D gene unclear. V was cut by 0 bases and J by 7 bases, with 13 bases left in between. The CDR3 is 15 amino acids. In germline, CDR1 is LNHNV, CDR2 YYDKDF (reference sequence). CDR3 region: CATSRDGGRPNTIYF. Written as DNA, the CDR3 is TGTGCCACCAGCAGAGATGGTGGGAGGCCCAACACCATATATTTT.

This clonotype came up once. The CDR3 region has the DNA TGTGCCAGCAGTTCCTCCGGGACAGGGGGCACCCCCTACGAGCAGTACTTC. Its translation: CASSSSGTGGTPYEQYF. V and J are TRBV28 and TRBJ2-7; 12 bases are shared with TRBD1. The V gene end was trimmed by 4 bases and the J gene end by 2 bases; junction bases not matched to a gene: 9. This CDR3 comprises 17 residues. Germline V lookup: CDR1 MDHEN, CDR2 SYDVKM.